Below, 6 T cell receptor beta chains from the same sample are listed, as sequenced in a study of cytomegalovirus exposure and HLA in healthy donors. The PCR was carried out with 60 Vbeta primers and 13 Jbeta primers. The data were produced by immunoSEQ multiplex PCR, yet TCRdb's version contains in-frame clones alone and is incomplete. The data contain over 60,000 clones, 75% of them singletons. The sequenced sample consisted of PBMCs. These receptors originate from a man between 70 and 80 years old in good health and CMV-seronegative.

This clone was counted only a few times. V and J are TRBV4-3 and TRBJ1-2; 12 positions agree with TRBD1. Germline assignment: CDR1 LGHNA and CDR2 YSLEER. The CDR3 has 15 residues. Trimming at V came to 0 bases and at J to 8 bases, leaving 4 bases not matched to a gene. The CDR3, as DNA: TGCGCCAGCAGCCAAGAAGGGACAGGGGGCTGGGGCTACACCTTC. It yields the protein CASSQEGTGGWGYTF.

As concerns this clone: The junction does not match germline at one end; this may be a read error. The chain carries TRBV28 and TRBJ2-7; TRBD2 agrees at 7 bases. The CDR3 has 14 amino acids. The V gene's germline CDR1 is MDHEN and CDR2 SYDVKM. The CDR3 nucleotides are TGTGCCAGCAGATTATTCGGGACTACCTACGAGCAGTACTTC. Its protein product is CASRLFGTTYEQYF.

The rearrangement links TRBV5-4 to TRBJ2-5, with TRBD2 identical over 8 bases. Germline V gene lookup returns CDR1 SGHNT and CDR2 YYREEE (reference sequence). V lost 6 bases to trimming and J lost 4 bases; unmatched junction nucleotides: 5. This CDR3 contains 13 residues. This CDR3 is CASNSAGGETQYF. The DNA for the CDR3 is TGTGCCAGCAACTCTGCGGGGGGAGAGACCCAGTACTTC. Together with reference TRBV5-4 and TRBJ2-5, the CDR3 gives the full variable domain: ETGVTQSPTHLIKTRGQQVTLRCSSQSGHNTVSWYQQALGQGPQFIFQYYREEENGRGNFPPRFSGLQFPNYSSELNVNALELDDSALYLCASNSAGGETQYFGPGTRLLVL.

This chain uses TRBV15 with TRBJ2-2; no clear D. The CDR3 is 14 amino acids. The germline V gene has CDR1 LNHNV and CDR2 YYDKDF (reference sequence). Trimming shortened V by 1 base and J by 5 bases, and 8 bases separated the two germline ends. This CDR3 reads CATSRVPRTGELFF. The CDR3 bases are TGTGCCACCAGCAGAGTACCGCGAACCGGGGAGCTGTTTTTT.

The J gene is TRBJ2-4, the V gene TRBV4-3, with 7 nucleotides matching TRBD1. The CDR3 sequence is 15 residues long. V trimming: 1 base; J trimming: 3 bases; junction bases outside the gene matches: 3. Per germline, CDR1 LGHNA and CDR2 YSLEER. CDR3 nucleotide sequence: TGCGCCAGCAGCCAAGCCAGGGACAGCAAAAACATTCAGTACTTC. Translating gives CASSQARDSKNIQYF.

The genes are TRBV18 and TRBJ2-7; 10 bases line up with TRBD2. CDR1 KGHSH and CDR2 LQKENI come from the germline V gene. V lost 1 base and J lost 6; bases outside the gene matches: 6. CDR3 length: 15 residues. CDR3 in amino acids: CASSPRQRGGFEQYF. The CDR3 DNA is TGTGCCAGCTCACCACGGCAGCGGGGGGGCTTCGAGCAGTACTTC.